The clone carrying this T cell receptor (beta chain) came up many times. Trimming pared 2 bases from V and 0 bases from J, leaving 17 bases between. This CDR3 is 17 amino acids long. Per the germline V gene, CDR1 is LGHDT and CDR2 is YNNKEL (reference sequence). The sample belongs to a study of molecular identifiers for immune sequencing clone quantification. Each CDR3 protein is one row after TCRdb ran MiXCR on the PCR reads. Counted here are 300,000 to 400,000 distinct CDR3 sequences, roughly 23% occurring once; the ten biggest clones make up roughly 0.8%. The sample taken for sequencing was naive CD8+ T cells from blood, with Jurkat cell RNA spiked in. The subset was: FACS-sorted CD8+CD4-CCR7+CD45RA+ naive T cells. This TCR was recovered from a human donor in good health. Some libraries in this study had Jurkat cell RNA spiked in. The chain uses TRBV3-1 and TRBJ2-7; D gene ambiguous. The CDR3 nucleotides read TGTGCCAGCAGCCAACAAGGCCCGCAGGTGTTCTCCTACGAGCAGTACTTC. Its protein is CASSQQGPQVFSYEQYF.